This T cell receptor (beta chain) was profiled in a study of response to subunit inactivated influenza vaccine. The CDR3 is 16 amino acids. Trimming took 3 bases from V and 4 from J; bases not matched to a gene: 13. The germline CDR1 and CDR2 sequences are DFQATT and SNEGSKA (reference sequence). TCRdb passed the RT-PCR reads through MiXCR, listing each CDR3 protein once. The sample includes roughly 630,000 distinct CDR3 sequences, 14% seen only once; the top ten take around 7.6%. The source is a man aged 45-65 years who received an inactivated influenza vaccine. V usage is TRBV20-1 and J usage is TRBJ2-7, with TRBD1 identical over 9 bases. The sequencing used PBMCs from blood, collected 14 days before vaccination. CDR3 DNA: TGCAGTGCTAGTACACCTTCAACAGGGGGCCTTTACGAGCAGTACTTC. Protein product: CSASTPSTGGLYEQYF.